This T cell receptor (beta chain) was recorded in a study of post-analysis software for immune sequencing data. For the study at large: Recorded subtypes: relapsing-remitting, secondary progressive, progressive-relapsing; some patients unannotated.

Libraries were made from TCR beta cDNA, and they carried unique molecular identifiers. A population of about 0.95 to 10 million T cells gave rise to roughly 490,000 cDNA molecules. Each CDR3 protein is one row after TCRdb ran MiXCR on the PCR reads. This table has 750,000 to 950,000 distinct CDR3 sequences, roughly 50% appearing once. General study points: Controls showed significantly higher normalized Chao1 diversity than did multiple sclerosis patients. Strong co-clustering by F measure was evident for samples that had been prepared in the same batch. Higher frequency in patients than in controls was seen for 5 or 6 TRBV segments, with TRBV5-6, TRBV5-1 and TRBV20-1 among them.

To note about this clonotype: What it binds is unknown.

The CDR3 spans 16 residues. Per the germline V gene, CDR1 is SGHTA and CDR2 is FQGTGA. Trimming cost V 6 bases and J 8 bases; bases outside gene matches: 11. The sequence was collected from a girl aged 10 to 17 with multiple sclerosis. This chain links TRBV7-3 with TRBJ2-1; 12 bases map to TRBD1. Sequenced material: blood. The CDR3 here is CASRSGRDRGRDEQFF. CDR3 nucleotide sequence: TGTGCCAGCAGAAGCGGACGGGACAGGGGGCGGGATGAGCAGTTCTTC.